A selection of T cell receptor beta chains follows, all from one sample in a study of cytomegalovirus exposure and HLA in healthy donors. Libraries were prepared by immunoSEQ multiplex PCR; TCRdb keeps only in-frame clonotypes and omits some of them. The sample has 180,000 or so clones; more than 75% are singletons. The sequencing input was PBMCs. The receptors originated from a woman in her thirties in good health and CMV-seropositive. The CDR3 runs from the conserved cysteine through the conserved F or W. The D gene is left open where the match is weak. Expanded clones get a size class; other rows say once, few or many, or leave the size out.

CDR3aa,CDR3nt,j_gene,v_gene,abundance,d_gene
CASSQVNGEKLFF,TGCGCCAGCAGCCAAGTAAACGGGGAAAAACTGTTTTTT,TRBJ1-4,TRBV4-1,NA,NA
CASSSNAGGGYEQYF,TGTGCCAGCAGCTCTAACGCGGGGGGAGGATACGAGCAGTACTTC,TRBJ2-7,TRBV7-2,NA,TRBD2
CASSIGTSGGYEQYF,TGTGCCAGCAGTATAGGGACTAGCGGGGGATACGAGCAGTACTTC,TRBJ2-7,TRBV2,few,TRBD2
CASSVVSGGETQYF,TGCGCCAGCAGTGTTGTTAGCGGGGGCGAGACCCAGTACTTC,TRBJ2-5,TRBV5-1,few,TRBD2
CASSPTGEGGYTF,TGTGCCAGCAGTCCGACAGGGGAAGGTGGCTACACCTTC,TRBJ1-2,TRBV6-6,few,TRBD1
CASIRGNQPQHF,TGTGCCAGCATCCGGGGCAATCAGCCCCAGCATTTT,TRBJ1-5,TRBV28,NA,NA
CASRFTSGGTYNEQFF,TGCGCCAGCAGGTTCACTAGCGGAGGAACATACAATGAGCAGTTCTTC,TRBJ2-1,TRBV5-1,NA,TRBD2
CASSLSARSYEQYF,TGTGCCAGCAGTTTATCTGCGCGGTCCTACGAGCAGTACTTC,TRBJ2-7,TRBV28,once,NA
CASSLYRGGETQYF,TGTGCCAGCAGCCTATACAGGGGCGGAGAGACCCAGTACTTC,TRBJ2-5,TRBV6-5,NA,TRBD1
CASSLGVGDEKLFF,TGCGCCAGCAGCTTGGGGGTGGGAGATGAAAAACTGTTTTTT,TRBJ1-4,TRBV5-1,NA,NA
CASSRRGGRDTGELFF,TGTGCCAGCAGCCGCCGGGGGGGGCGCGACACCGGGGAGCTGTTTTTT,TRBJ2-2,TRBV4-2,NA,TRBD2
CASSSGGNEQFF,TGTGCCAGCAGCTCCGGGGGAAATGAGCAGTTCTTC,TRBJ2-1,TRBV7-8,NA,NA
CASSQRQNYEQYF,TGCGCCAGCAGCCAGAGGCAGAACTACGAGCAGTACTTC,TRBJ2-7,TRBV5-4,few,NA
CASSLGGGSSTDTQYF,TGTGCCAGCAGCTTAGGCGGGGGCAGCAGCACAGATACGCAGTATTTT,TRBJ2-3,TRBV11-3,few,NA
CASRIGTSGVGETQYF,TGTGCCAGCAGGATAGGGACTAGCGGGGTTGGGGAGACCCAGTACTTC,TRBJ2-5,TRBV2,NA,TRBD2
CASSPQGGGGAFGEQFF,TGTGCCAGCAGCCCCCAGGGGGGCGGGGGGGCCTTTGGTGAGCAGTTCTTC,TRBJ2-1,TRBV7-2,NA,TRBD2
CASGLDRSNTEAFF,TGTGCTAGTGGTTTGGACAGGTCCAACACTGAAGCTTTCTTT,TRBJ1-1,TRBV12-5,NA,NA